This T cell receptor beta chain was identified during a study of cytomegalovirus exposure and HLA in healthy donors. General study points: Several top significant clusters appeared, in a later analysis, to be linked to common viral pathogens.

Details on this clone: No antigen is known for it.

The donors were healthy bone marrow donors. This CDR3 has 15 amino acids. V trimming: 0 bases; J trimming: 5 bases; junction bases outside the gene matches: 6. Looked up from germline, CDR1 is SGDLS and CDR2 is YYNGEE. The PCR employed 60 Vbeta primers together with 13 Jbeta primers. The protocol was immunoSEQ multiplex PCR, while the TCRdb copy is restricted to in-frame clones and leaves out a portion. There are some 160,000 clones in the sample; approximately 9% occur only once, and over 1.5% lies in the top ten. The chain has TRBV9 and TRBJ2-7; 9 positions match TRBD1. The sequence was collected from a male donor in good health and CMV-seronegative. Sequences were obtained from PBMCs. The CDR3 DNA reads TGTGCCAGCAGCGTAGCGGACAGGGGAATCAACGAGCAGTACTTC. Translating gives CASSVADRGINEQYF.